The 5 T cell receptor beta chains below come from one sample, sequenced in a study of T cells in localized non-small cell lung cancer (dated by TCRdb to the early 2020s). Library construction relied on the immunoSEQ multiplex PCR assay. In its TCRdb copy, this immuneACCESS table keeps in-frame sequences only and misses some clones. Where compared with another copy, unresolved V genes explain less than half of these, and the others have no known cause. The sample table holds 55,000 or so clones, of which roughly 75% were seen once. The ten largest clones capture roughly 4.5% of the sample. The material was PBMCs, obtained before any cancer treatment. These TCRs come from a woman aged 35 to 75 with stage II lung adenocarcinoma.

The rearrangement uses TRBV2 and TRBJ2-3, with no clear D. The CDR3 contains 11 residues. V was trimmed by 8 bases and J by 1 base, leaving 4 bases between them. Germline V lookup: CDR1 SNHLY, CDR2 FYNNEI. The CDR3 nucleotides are TGTGCCAGCCAGGGCACAGATACGCAGTATTTT. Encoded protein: CASQGTDTQYF.

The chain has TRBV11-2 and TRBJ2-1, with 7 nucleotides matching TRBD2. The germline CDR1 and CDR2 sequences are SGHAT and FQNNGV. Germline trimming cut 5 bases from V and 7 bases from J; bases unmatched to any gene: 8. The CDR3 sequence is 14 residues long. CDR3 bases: TGTGCCAGCAGCCTTTCGCGGGGGAGGAATGAGCAGTTCTTC. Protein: CASSLSRGRNEQFF. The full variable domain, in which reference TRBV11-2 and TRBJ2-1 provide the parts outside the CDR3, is EAGVAQSPRYKIIEKRQSVAFWCNPISGHATLYWYQQILGQGPKLLIQFQNNGVVDDSQLPKDRFSAERLKGVDSTLKIQPAKLEDSAVYLCASSLSRGRNEQFFGPGTRLTVL.

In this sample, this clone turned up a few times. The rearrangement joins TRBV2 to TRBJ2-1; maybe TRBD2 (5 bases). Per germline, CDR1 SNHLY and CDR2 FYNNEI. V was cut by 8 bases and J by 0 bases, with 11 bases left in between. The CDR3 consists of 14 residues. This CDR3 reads CASGEMSSYNEQFF. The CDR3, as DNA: TGTGCCAGCGGGGAGATGAGCTCCTACAATGAGCAGTTCTTC.

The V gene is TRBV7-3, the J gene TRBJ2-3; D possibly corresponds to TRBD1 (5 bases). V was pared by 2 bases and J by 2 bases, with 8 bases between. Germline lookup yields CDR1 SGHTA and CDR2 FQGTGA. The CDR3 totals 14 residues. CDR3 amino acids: CASSLGAPTDTQYF. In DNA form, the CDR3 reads TGTGCCAGCAGCTTAGGGGCCCCCACAGATACGCAGTATTTT.

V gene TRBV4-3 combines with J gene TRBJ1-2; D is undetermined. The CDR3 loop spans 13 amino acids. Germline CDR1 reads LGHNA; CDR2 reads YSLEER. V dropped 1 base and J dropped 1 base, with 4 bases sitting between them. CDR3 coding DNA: TGCGCCAGCAGCCAAGCTAATAACTATGGCTACACCTTC. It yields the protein CASSQANNYGYTF.